Described below is a single T cell receptor (beta chain) sequence and its context. This clonotype showed up many times. Its recognized antigen is unknown. Base qualities are not provided; no much larger clone lies one nucleotide away. The CDR3 holds 15 amino acids from the cysteine to the phenylalanine. Solely the CDR3 DNA is kept, with 45 bases framed from the first base. CDR1 and CDR2 (SGHRS, YFSETQ) derive from the germline V gene. At the junction V is shortened by 0 bases and J by 6 bases; bases outside the gene matches: 8. These data belong to a study of patients and donors after allogeneic stem cell transplantation (dated by TCRdb to 2019 to 2021). The library was built by means of RT-PCR. Sequencing used a NextSeq 550. TCRdb handled the public reads itself, with Q25 trimming in fastp and clone calling in MiXCR, and kept productive beta chains. Every entry covers one CDR3 protein and lists the most common genes and DNA from its rows. Here the sample has about 960,000 distinct CDR3 sequences; approximately 19% occur a single time. 5% to 6.5% of the sample rests with the top ten.

The specimen was blood, either unsorted or a sorted T cell fraction (not recorded which). This TCR came from a human donor who was either an allogeneic HSCT recipient or a stem cell or donor lymphocyte infusion donor (not recorded which). It is not recorded whose cells these are; they may come from a transplant donor. The chain couples TRBV5-1 to TRBJ1-1; 7 bases in the junction line up with TRBD1. The CDR3 protein: CASSLDGDRSSEAFF. The sequenced DNA: TGCGCCAGCAGCTTGGATGGGGACAGATCTTCTGAAGCTTTCTTT.